This T cell receptor beta chain was documented in a study of blood T cell repertoires in COVID-19 (TCRdb year 2020). About the study as a whole: Samples covering the acute and convalescent phases of COVID-19 were provided by collaborators in the United States, Italy and Spain. The prospective study material was composed of cDNA or gDNA derived from T cells, B-cell-depleted T cells, or PBMCs. The dataset comprised deeply sampled blood TCRbeta repertoires from subjects exposed to, actively infected with, or recovered from COVID-19. The repertoires were made available in a free public database intended to serve as a resource for research on the immune response to SARS-CoV-2. The samples were drawn from the first 160 participants of the ongoing ImmuneRACE study and from some 1,300 subjects provided by 6 global collaborators. The sample metadata nearly always contained a de-identified subject ID, COVID-19 status, age in years and sex. Where available, HLA class I and class II types were taken from metadata supplied by the sample provider and were not determined by assay-based typing.

Here is what the overall study found, with its caveats: The quantity of clinical and demographic metadata differed by source and by participant and was supplied without curation.

TCRbeta CDR3 regions were amplified from genomic DNA using the immunoSEQ Assay, a bias-controlled multiplex PCR. On the study's bioinformatics: Within the assay, amplification of reference gene primers was used to estimate how many nucleated cells each sample contained. To quantify the absolute abundance of each unique TCRbeta CDR3 rearrangement, sequence reads were collapsed and filtered. For each sample, productive Simpson clonality was calculated as the square root of Simpson's diversity index over productive rearrangements. What TCRdb holds here is the immuneACCESS table cut down to in-frame rearrangements. Part of the clones is not present; checked against another copy, under half of the missing clones reflect an unresolved V gene, and the others are unexplained. D and trimming come from the DNA, and the V and J calls and clone size come from that table. For this sample the table gives roughly 190,000 clones, of which 82% were detected only once. The ten top clones hold approximately 7.8% of the sample.

In Seattle, one collaborating source enrolled patients while the infection was active and tracked those patients longitudinally over the course of disease. The collaborating institutions used their own protocols to collect whole blood in K2EDTA tubes. Collaborator samples were shipped for TCRbeta analysis as frozen whole blood, isolated PBMCs, or DNA extracted from either sample type. Taking its sample share into account, this clone is medium-sized (0.01 to 0.1%). The antigen this receptor binds is unknown. Base qualities are missing; no much larger clone stands one base away. The CDR3 starts with the cysteine, ends with the phenylalanine, and has 16 residues. The DNA shown is the 48-base CDR3, in frame from base 1. Based on the germline V gene, the CDR1 and CDR2 sequences are SGHTA and FQGNSA. V is cut back by 2 bases and J by 4 bases, with 6 bases in the junction unmatched.

The rearranged segments are TRBV7-2 and TRBJ2-3; 10 central bases correspond to TRBD2. The receptor's source is an older woman with COVID-19, enrolled during active disease. Sequencing used peripheral blood. The CDR3 reads as follows: CASSLLAGVGADTQYF. The DNA sequence is given as TGTGCCAGCAGCTTACTAGCGGGAGTGGGCGCAGATACGCAGTATTTT.